This T cell receptor beta chain was retrieved from a study of CD8 T cells in ankylosing spondylitis. Whole-study results and caveats: The study looked at matched synovial fluid samples from ankylosing spondylitis patients. Disease-linked clones were reported to be significantly enriched there. Apparently characteristic of ankylosing spondylitis blood was a TCR beta motif (about eight highly homologous variants).

Of note for this clonotype: The antigen is not known.

From germline, CDR1 is SQVTM and CDR2 ANQGSEA. V was pared by 4 bases and J by 6 bases, with 6 bases of the junction left unmatched. The CDR3 consists of 13 residues. TCRdb re-analysed the 5' RACE reads in MiXCR, keeping a single row per CDR3 protein. Of almost 400,000 distinct CDR3 sequences in the sample, approximately 20% were seen once. Sequenced: blood, either unsorted or a sorted T cell fraction (not recorded which). The origin of this receptor is a male donor with ankylosing spondylitis. V usage is TRBV29-1 and J usage is TRBJ2-7; 10 nucleotides align to TRBD1. The CDR3 nucleotides are TGCAGCGTTGGTGGACAGGGGGTTATCGAGCAGTACTTC. This translates into CSVGGQGVIEQYF.